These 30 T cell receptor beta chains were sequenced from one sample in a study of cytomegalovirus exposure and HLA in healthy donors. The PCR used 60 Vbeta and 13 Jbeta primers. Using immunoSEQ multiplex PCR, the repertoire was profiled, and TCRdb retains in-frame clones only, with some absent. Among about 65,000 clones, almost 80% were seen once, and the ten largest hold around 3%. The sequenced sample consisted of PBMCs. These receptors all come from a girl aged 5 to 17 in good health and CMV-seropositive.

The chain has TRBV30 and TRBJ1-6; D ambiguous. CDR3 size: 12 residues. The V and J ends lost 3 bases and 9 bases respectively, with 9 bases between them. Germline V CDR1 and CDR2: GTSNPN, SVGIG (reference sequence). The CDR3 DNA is TGTGCCTGGAGGAGCCAAGTTTCACCCCTCCACTTT. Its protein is CAWRSQVSPLHF.

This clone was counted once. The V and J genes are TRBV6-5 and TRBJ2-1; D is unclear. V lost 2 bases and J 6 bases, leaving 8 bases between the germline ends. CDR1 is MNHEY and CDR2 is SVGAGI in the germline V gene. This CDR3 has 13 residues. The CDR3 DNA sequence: TGTGCCAGCAGTTACCTTAACACCAATGAGCAGTTCTTC. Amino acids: CASSYLNTNEQFF.

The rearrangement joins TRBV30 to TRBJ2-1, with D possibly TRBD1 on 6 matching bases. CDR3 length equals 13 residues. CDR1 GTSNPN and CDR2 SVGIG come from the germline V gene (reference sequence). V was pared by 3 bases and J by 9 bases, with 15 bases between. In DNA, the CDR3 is TGTGCCTGGAGCGCCGGTACAGGGAGTGAGCAGTTCTTC. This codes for CAWSAGTGSEQFF. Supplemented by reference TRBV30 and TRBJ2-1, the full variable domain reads SQTIHQWPATLVQPVGSPLSLECTVEGTSNPNLYWYRQAAGRGLQLLFYSVGIGQISSEVPQNLSASRPQDRQFILSSKKLLLSDSGFYLCAWSAGTGSEQFFGPGTRLTVL.

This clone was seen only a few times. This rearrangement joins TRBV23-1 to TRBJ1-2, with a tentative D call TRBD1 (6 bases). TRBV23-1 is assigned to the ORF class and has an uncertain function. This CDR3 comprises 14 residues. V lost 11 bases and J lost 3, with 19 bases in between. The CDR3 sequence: CAGLDSIRDYGYTF. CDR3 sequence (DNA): TGCGCCGGGTTGGACAGTATTCGAGACTATGGCTACACCTTC.

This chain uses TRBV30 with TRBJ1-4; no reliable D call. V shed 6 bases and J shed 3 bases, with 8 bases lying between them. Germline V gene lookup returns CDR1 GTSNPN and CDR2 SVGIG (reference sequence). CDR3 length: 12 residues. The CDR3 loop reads CACIAANEKLFF. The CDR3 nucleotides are TGTGCCTGCATTGCGGCTAATGAAAAACTGTTTTTT.

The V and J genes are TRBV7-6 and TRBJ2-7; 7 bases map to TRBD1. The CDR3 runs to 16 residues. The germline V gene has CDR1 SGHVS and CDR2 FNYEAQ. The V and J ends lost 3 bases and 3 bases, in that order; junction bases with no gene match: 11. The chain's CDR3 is CASSFTGARVDYEQYF. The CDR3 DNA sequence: TGTGCCAGCAGCTTTACAGGGGCGCGAGTTGACTACGAGCAGTACTTC.

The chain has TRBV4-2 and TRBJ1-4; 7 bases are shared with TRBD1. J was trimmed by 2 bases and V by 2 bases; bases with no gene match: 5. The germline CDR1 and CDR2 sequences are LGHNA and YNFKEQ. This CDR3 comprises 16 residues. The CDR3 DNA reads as TGTGCCAGCAGCCAACCCCGGGGACAGACTAATGAAAAACTGTTTTTT. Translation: CASSQPRGQTNEKLFF.

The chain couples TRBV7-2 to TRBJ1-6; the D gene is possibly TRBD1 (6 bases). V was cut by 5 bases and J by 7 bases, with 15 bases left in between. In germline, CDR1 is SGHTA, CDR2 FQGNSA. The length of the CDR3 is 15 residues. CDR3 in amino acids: CASSPLQGRNSPLHF. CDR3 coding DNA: TGTGCCAGCAGCCCCTTACAGGGTCGGAATTCACCCCTCCACTTT.

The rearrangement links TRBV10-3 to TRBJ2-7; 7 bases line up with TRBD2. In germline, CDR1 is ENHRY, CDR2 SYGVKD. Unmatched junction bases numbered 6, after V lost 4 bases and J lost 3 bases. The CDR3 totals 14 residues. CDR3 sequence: CAISGREGNYEQYF. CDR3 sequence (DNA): TGTGCCATCAGTGGCAGGGAGGGTAACTACGAGCAGTACTTC.

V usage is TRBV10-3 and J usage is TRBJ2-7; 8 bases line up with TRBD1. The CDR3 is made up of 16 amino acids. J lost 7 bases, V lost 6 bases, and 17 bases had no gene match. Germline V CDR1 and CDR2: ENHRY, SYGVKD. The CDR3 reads CAIRPSEGQVASEQYF. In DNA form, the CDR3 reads TGTGCCATCAGGCCAAGCGAGGGACAGGTAGCCTCGGAGCAGTACTTC.

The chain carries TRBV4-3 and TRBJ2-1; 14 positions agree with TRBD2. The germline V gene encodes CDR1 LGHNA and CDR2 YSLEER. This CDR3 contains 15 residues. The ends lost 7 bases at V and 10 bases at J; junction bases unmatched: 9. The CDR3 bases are TGCGCCAGCACGGAGGGACTAGCGGGAGAGTGGGAGCAGTTCTTC. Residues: CASTEGLAGEWEQFF.

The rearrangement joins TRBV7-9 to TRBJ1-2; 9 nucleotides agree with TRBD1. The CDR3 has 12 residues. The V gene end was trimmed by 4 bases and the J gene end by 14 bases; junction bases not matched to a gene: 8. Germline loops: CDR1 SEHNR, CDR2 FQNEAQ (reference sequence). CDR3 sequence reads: CASSSPTGGRTF. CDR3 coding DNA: TGTGCCAGCAGCTCACCTACAGGGGGCAGGACCTTC. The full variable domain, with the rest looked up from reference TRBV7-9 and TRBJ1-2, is DTGVSQNPRHKITKRGQNVTFRCDPISEHNRLYWYRQTLGQGPEFLTYFQNEAQLEKSRLLSDRFSAERPKGSFSTLEIQRTEQGDSAMYLCASSSPTGGRTFGSGTRLTVV.

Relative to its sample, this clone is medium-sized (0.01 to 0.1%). Here the CDR3 reads CAISMDRGEKLFF. In nucleotides, the CDR3 is TGTGCCATCAGTATGGACAGGGGCGAAAAACTGTTTTTT. The V call is TRBV10-3, the J call TRBJ1-4; 9 positions agree with TRBD1. Germline V lookup: CDR1 ENHRY, CDR2 SYGVKD. This CDR3 has 13 residues. V gave up 5 bases and J gave up 8 bases; unmatched junction bases: 3.

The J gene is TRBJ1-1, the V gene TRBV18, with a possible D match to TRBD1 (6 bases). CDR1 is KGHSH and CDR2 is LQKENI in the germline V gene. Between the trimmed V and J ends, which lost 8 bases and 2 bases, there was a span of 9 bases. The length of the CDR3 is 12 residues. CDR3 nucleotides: TGTGCCAGCCAACAGGGTAACACTGAAGCTTTCTTT. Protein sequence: CASQQGNTEAFF.

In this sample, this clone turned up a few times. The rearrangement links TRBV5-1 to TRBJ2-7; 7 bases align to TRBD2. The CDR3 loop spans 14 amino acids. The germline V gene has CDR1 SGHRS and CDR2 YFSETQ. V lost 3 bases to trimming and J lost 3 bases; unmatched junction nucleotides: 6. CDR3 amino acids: CASSSGTTFYEQYF. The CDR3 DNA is TGCGCCAGCAGCTCTGGGACTACATTCTACGAGCAGTACTTC.

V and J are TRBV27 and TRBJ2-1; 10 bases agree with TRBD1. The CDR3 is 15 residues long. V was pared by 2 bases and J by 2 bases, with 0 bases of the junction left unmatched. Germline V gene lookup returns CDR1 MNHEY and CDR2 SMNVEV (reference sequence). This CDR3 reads CASSLGTGAYNEQFF. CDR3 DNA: TGTGCCAGCAGTTTAGGGACAGGGGCCTACAATGAGCAGTTCTTC.

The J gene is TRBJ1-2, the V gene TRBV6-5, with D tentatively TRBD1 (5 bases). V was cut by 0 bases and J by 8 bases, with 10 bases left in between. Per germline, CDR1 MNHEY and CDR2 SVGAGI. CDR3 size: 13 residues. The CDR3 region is CASSYSRAGGYTF. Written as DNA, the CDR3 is TGTGCCAGCAGTTACTCCAGGGCAGGAGGCTACACCTTC.

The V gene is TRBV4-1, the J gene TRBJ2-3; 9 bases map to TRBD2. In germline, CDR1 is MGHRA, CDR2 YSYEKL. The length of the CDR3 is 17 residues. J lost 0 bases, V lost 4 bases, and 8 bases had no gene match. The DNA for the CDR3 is TGCGCCAGCAGCCTGCGGGGGCGGGGGGGCAGCACAGATACGCAGTATTTT. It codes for CASSLRGRGGSTDTQYF.

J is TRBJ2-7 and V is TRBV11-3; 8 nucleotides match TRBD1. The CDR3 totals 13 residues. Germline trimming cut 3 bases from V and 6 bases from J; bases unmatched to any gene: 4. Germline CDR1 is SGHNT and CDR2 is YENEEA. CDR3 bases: TGTGCCAGCAGCTTCCCCGACAGGGGCGAGCAGTACTTC. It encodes CASSFPDRGEQYF.

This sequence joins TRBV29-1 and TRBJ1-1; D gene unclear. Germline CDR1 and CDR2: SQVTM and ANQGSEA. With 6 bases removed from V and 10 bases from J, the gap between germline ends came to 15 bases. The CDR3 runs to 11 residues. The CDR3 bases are TGCAGCGTCCCTGGGCCTGAGGGAGCTTTCTTT. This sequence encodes CSVPGPEGAFF.

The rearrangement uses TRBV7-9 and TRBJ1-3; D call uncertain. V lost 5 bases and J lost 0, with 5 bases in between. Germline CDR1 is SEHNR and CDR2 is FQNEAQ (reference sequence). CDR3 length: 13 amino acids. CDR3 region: CASSQASGNTIYF. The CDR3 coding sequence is TGTGCCAGCAGCCAGGCCTCTGGAAACACCATATATTTT.

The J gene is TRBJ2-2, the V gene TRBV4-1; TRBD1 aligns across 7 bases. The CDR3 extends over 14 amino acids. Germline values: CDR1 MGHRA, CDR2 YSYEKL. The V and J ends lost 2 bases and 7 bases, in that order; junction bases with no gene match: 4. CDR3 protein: CASSQPHRGGELFF. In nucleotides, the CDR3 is TGCGCCAGCAGCCAACCCCACAGGGGCGGGGAGCTGTTTTTT.

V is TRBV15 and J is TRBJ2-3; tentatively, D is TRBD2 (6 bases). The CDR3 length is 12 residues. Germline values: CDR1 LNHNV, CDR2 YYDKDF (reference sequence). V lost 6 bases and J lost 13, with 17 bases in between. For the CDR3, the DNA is TGTGCCACCAGGCGGGACGGGGGTAGCAAGTATTTT. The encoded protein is CATRRDGGSKYF.

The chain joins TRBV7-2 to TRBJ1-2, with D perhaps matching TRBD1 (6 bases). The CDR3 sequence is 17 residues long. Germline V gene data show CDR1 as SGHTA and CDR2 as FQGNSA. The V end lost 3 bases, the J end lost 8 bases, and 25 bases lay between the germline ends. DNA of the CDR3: TGTGCCAGCAGCTTCCATTACGACATGACAGGCCCCCCGGGCTACACCTTC. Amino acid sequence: CASSFHYDMTGPPGYTF. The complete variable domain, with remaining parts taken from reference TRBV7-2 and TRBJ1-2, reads GAGVSQSPSNKVTEKGKDVELRCDPISGHTALYWYRQSLGQGLEFLIYFQGNSAPDKSGLPSDRFSAERTGGSVSTLTIQRTQQEDSAVYLCASSFHYDMTGPPGYTFGSGTRLTVV.

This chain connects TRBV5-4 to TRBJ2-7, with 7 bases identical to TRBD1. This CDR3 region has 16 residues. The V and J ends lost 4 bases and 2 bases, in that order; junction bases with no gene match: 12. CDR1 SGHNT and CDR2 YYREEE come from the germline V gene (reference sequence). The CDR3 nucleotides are TGTGCCAGCAGCGCTAAGACAGGGCCTTTCACCTACGAGCAGTACTTC. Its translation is CASSAKTGPFTYEQYF.

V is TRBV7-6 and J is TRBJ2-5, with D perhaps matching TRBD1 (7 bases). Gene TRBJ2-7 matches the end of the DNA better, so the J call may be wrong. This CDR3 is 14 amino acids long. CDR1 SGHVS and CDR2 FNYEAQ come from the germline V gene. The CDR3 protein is CASSGGTEVDEQYF. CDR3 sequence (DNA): TGTGCCAGCAGCGGGGGGACAGAGGTCGACGAGCAGTACTTC.

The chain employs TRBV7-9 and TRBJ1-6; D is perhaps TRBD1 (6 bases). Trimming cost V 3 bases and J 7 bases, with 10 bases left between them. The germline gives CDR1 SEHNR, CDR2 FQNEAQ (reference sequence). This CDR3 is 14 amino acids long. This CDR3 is CASSLRGQNSPLHF. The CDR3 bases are TGTGCCAGCAGCTTGAGGGGACAAAATTCACCCCTCCACTTT.

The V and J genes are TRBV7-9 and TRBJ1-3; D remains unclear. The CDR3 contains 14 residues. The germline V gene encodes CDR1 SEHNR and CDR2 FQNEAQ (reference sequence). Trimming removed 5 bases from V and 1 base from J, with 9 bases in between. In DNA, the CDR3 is TGTGCCAGCAGCCCGACAAGTTCTGGAAACACCATATATTTT. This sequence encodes CASSPTSSGNTIYF.

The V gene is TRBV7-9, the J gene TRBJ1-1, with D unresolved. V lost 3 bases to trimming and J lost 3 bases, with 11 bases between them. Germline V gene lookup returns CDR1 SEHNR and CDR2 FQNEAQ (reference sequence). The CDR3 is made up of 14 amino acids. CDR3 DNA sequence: TGTGCCAGCAGCTTCGCGGGTGGCGACACTGAAGCTTTCTTT. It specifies CASSFAGGDTEAFF.

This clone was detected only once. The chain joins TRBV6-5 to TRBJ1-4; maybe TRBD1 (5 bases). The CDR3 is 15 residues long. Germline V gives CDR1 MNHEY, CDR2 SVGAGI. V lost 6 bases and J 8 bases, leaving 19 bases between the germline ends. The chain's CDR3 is CASRTTGGGEEKLFF. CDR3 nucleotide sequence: TGTGCCAGCAGAACCACAGGTGGCGGCGAGGAAAAACTGTTTTTT.